The rows below give T cell receptor beta chains drawn from one sample of a study of graft-versus-host responses after intestinal transplantation. Measured with immunoSEQ multiplex PCR; TCRdb has only the in-frame clones, and not every one. The data hold more than 9,500 clones, with around 26% observed a single time. Sequenced material: alloreactive CD8+ T cells from a mixed lymphocyte reaction culture, taken before intestinal transplant. The receptors shown here come from a human patient who received an intestinal transplant. CDR3s include the opening cysteine and the closing phenylalanine or tryptophan.

V gene	CDR3 protein
TRBV19	CASSIDGTGLVGNQPQHF
TRBV5-8	CASTPGTGDEQFF
TRBV19	CAVSTGGNEQYF
TRBV7-2	CASSLTGGYNEQFF
TRBV27	CASSTHTGELFF
TRBV11-2	CASSLVPGQGGVGTEAFF
TRBV5-6	CASSLASGGTDTQYF
TRBV11-2	CASSLVPAGSFEQYF
TRBV6-5	CASSPSGNQPQHF
TRBV7-9	CASSPPTDREAGELFF
TRBV19	CASSLGPDTIYF
TRBV5-5	CASSIWPPGTGHQPQHF
TRBV4-2	CASSISGLAGAYNEQFF
TRBV6-5	CASNQQGGAVEAFF
TRBV11-3	CASSPPGGELFF
TRBV12-5	CASGLELTTLNTEAFF
TRBV7-6	CASSPGVPGANVLTF
TRBV7-6	CASSLGNENTEAFF